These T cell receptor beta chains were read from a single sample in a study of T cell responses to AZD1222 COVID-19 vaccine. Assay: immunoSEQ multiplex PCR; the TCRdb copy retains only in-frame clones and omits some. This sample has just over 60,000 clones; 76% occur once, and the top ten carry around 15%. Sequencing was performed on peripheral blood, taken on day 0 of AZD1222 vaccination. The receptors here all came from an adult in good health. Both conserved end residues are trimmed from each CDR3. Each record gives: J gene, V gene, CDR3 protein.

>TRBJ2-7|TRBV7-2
ASSLVIRGGYEQY
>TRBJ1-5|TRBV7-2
ASSLGVDQPQH
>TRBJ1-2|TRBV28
ASSLGRGPSGYT
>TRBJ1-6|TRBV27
ASSSRTGAKSPLH
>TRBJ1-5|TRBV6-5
ASKEGTGNQPQH
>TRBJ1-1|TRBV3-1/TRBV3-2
ASSQDLVEAF
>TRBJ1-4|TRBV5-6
ASSFPPGQSGGRF
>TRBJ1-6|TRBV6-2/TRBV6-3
ASSFAGTGEDLVH
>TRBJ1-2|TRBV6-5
ASTFFWGGNYGYT
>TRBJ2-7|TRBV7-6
ASSPWTGKYEQY
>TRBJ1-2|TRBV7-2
ASSLSDTNYGYT
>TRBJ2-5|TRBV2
ASRDRVGAQY
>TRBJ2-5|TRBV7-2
ASSPDRGGETQY
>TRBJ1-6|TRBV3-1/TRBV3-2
ASSQVGGNNSPLH
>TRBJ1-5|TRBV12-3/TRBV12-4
ASSLRGNQPQH
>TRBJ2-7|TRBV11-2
ASSLGTDGEQY
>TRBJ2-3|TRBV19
ATNRASTDTQY
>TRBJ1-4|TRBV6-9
ASSYEGSRFPEKLF
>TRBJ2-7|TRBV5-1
ASSVTSGGYEQY
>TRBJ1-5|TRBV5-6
ASSLRSSDRNQPQH
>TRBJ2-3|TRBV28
ASSLAGLGDTQY
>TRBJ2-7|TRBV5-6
ASTTVEGTNEQY
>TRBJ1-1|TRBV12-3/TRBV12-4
ASSLTSGTEAF
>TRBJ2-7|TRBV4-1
ASSPDYLGEQY
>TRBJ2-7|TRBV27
ASSLDHSSYEQY
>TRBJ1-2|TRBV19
ASSMRPGYGYT
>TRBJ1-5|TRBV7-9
ASGRDGIIGPQH
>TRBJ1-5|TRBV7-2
ASSSGAANQPQH
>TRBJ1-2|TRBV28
ASNGEGGYT
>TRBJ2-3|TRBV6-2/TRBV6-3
ASSWMSTDTQY
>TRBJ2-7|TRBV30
AWELAGGREQY
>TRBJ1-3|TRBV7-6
ASSEFEYSGNTIY
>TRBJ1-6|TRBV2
ASSEATDWGSPLH
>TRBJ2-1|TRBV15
ATSPRSGGANEQF
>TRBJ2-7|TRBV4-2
ASSQVGTLAEQY
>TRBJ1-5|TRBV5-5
ASSLNRGLSQPQH
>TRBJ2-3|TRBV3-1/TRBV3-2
ASSHLAADTQY
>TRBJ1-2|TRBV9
ASSVVGQGFDGYT
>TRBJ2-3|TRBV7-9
ASSLQLAGSTDTQY
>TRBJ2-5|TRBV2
ASSEDGDRDQETQY
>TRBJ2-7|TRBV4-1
ASSHRGEQY
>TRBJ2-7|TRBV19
ASSIGRSSYEQY
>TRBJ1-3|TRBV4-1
ASSQERSSGNTIY
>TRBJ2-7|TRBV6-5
ASSYGRGNYEQY
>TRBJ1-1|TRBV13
ASSFNLNTEAF
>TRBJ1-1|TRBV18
ASSPLSNTEAF
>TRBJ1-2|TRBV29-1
SVLGGANYGYT
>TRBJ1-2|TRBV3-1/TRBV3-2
ASSLRGSQGEGYT
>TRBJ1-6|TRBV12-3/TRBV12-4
ASTLTWGAPLH
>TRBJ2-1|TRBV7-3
ASSLSSEDLSSYNEQF
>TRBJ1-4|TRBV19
ASSPTGGAEKLF
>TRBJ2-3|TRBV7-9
ASSFRHPSTDTQY
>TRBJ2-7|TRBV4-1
ASSQEYRAYEQY